Shown below are 20 T cell receptor beta chains from a single sample sequenced in a study of cytomegalovirus exposure and HLA in healthy donors. The PCR contained 60 Vbeta and 13 Jbeta primers. Profiling relied on immunoSEQ multiplex PCR, and the TCRdb table lists in-frame clones only, not all of them. Here the sample spans about 170,000 clones, 80% to 90% being singletons. Sequenced material: PBMCs. These receptors were taken from a girl aged 5-17 years in good health and CMV-seropositive.

The J gene is TRBJ2-7, the V gene TRBV4-1; 14 bases map to TRBD2. The V gene's germline CDR1 is MGHRA and CDR2 YSYEKL. The length of the CDR3 is 17 residues. Trimming at V came to 3 bases and at J to 2 bases, leaving 6 bases not matched to a gene. CDR3 amino acids: CASSQAPGLAGAYEQYF. The CDR3 DNA sequence: TGCGCCAGCAGCCAGGCACCGGGACTAGCGGGGGCCTACGAGCAGTACTTC.

The gene calls are TRBV9 and TRBJ1-1, with D uncertain. Between the trimmed V and J ends, which lost 0 bases and 8 bases, there was a span of 8 bases. Germline V gives CDR1 SGDLS, CDR2 YYNGEE. This CDR3 has 12 amino acids. Here the CDR3 reads CASSVATGEAFF. The DNA of the CDR3 is TGTGCCAGCAGCGTAGCGACGGGGGAAGCTTTCTTT.

V usage is TRBV2 and J usage is TRBJ2-7, with D possibly TRBD1 on 7 matching bases. V gave up 2 bases and J gave up 3 bases, with 14 bases separating them. CDR1 and CDR2 from the germline V gene are SNHLY and FYNNEI. This CDR3 has 15 amino acids. CDR3 residues: CASSERRGPSYEQYF. The CDR3 bases are TGTGCCAGCAGTGAACGGAGGGGGCCGAGCTACGAGCAGTACTTC.

This chain connects TRBV30 to TRBJ2-3, with D perhaps TRBD2 (6 bases). The CDR3 is 14 residues long. Deletions cut 5 bases from V and 1 base from J, with 13 bases between. Germline values: CDR1 GTSNPN, CDR2 SVGIG (reference sequence). The CDR3 DNA is TGTGCCTGGCTTAGGCGGGGTGGCACAGATACGCAGTATTTT. Protein product: CAWLRRGGTDTQYF. Supplemented by reference TRBV30 and TRBJ2-3, the full variable domain reads SQTIHQWPATLVQPVGSPLSLECTVEGTSNPNLYWYRQAAGRGLQLLFYSVGIGQISSEVPQNLSASRPQDRQFILSSKKLLLSDSGFYLCAWLRRGGTDTQYFGPGTRLTVL.

The chain couples TRBV6-6 to TRBJ1-5, with 8 positions matching TRBD1. Germline CDR1 and CDR2: MNHNY and SVGAGI (reference sequence). V gave up 2 bases and J gave up 0 bases; unmatched junction bases: 3. CDR3 length: 16 residues. The CDR3 DNA reads TGTGCCAGCAGTTACCTGGGACAGGATAGCAATCAGCCCCAGCATTTT. This encodes CASSYLGQDSNQPQHF.

V and J are TRBV4-2 and TRBJ2-6, with D tentatively TRBD1 (5 bases). The germline CDR1 and CDR2 sequences are LGHNA and YNFKEQ. V lost 10 bases and J lost 0, with 16 bases in between. This CDR3 is 16 amino acids long. This chain's CDR3 is CATLGRTNSGANVLTF. The CDR3 bases are TGTGCCACCCTGGGGCGGACAAACTCTGGGGCCAACGTCCTGACTTTC.

The CDR3 nucleotides are TGTGCCAGCAGTTCCGGACAGGCAAGCAATCAGCCCCAGCATTTT. This gives the protein CASSSGQASNQPQHF. The chain joins TRBV28 to TRBJ1-5; 7 nucleotides line up with TRBD1. J gave up 1 base and V 4 bases, and 4 bases lay outside the gene matches. Germline CDR1 MDHEN, CDR2 SYDVKM. The length of the CDR3 is 15 residues. Filled out from reference TRBV28 and TRBJ1-5, the complete variable domain reads DVKVTQSSRYLVKRTGEKVFLECVQDMDHENMFWYRQDPGLGLRLIYFSYDVKMKEKGDIPEGYSVSREKKERFSLILESASTNQTSMYLCASSSGQASNQPQHFGDGTRLSIL.

The V gene is TRBV11-2, the J gene TRBJ2-1; possible D gene TRBD1, 6 bases. V gave up 3 bases and J gave up 6 bases, with 15 bases separating them. Germline V CDR1 and CDR2: SGHAT, FQNNGV. CDR3 size: 15 residues. In DNA, the CDR3 is TGTGCCAGCAGCTTCCGGGACAACTCCGCCAATGAGCAGTTCTTC. Encoded protein: CASSFRDNSANEQFF.

The chain carries TRBV5-1 and TRBJ2-7; 9 bases are shared with TRBD1. V lost 1 base and J lost 4; bases outside the gene matches: 6. The CDR3 is made up of 15 amino acids. The germline V gene has CDR1 SGHRS and CDR2 YFSETQ. The CDR3 reads CASSLSGTGLYEQYF. CDR3 sequence (DNA): TGCGCCAGCAGCTTGTCGGGGACAGGGCTGTACGAGCAGTACTTC.

V gene TRBV7-9 combines with J gene TRBJ1-1; tentative D call: TRBD1 (5 bases). Trimming pared 1 base from V and 1 base from J, leaving 10 bases between. Germline lookup yields CDR1 SEHNR and CDR2 FQNEAQ (reference sequence). The CDR3 sequence is 15 residues long. The DNA of the CDR3 is TGTGCCAGCAGCTTAGGTCCCACAGGGAACACTGAAGCTTTCTTT. Protein: CASSLGPTGNTEAFF. The variable domain in full, with the rest retrieved from reference TRBV7-9 and TRBJ1-1, is DTGVSQNPRHKITKRGQNVTFRCDPISEHNRLYWYRQTLGQGPEFLTYFQNEAQLEKSRLLSDRFSAERPKGSFSTLEIQRTEQGDSAMYLCASSLGPTGNTEAFFGQGTRLTVV.

The rearrangement joins TRBV27 to TRBJ2-7, with D possibly matching TRBD1 (5 bases). The length of the CDR3 is 18 residues. CDR1 is MNHEY and CDR2 is SMNVEV in the germline V gene (reference sequence). The germline V and J ends were trimmed by 0 bases and 4 bases, with 22 bases remaining between them. CDR3 region: CASSLSFRLKGREYEQYF. In DNA form, the CDR3 reads TGTGCCAGCAGTTTATCTTTCCGGCTTAAGGGGCGCGAATACGAGCAGTACTTC.

The chain is built from TRBV27 and TRBJ2-3, with 9 bases that match TRBD1. The V segment lost 5 bases and the J segment 1 base; nucleotides outside the gene matches: 4. Germline-derived CDR1 and CDR2 are MNHEY and SMNVEV (reference sequence). The CDR3 extends over 15 amino acids. The CDR3 here is CASSKQGAGTDTQYF. The CDR3 DNA sequence: TGTGCCAGCAGTAAACAGGGGGCGGGCACAGATACGCAGTATTTT.

The chain uses TRBV11-3 and TRBJ2-7; maybe TRBD1 (5 bases). The CDR3 runs 14 residues. Germline assignment: CDR1 SGHNT and CDR2 YENEEA. V was trimmed by 0 bases and J by 3 bases, leaving 9 bases between them. CDR3 nucleotides: TGTGCCAGCAGCTTAGAACAGGTGGGCTACGAGCAGTACTTC. Encoded protein: CASSLEQVGYEQYF. Variable domain in full (rest from reference TRBV11-3 and TRBJ2-7): EAGVVQSPRYKIIEKKQPVAFWCNPISGHNTLYWYLQNLGQGPELLIRYENEEAVDDSQLPKDRFSAERLKGVDSTLKIQPAELGDSAVYLCASSLEQVGYEQYFGPGTRLTVT.

The gene calls are TRBV5-8 and TRBJ1-1; no reliable D call. This CDR3 region has 12 residues. Trimming pared 1 base from V and 7 bases from J, leaving 8 bases between. CDR1 is SGHTS, CDR2 YDEGEE, per germline. The CDR3 region is CASSLPGNEAFF. CDR3 nucleotides: TGTGCCAGCAGCTTGCCGGGAAATGAAGCTTTCTTT.

V and J are TRBV2 and TRBJ1-5; 12 nucleotides line up with TRBD1. V dropped 5 bases and J dropped 7; count of bases not matched to a gene: 3. The CDR3 spans 14 residues. Germline lookup yields CDR1 SNHLY and CDR2 FYNNEI. CDR3 DNA sequence: TGTGCCAGCAGTACAGGGACAGGGGGCCAGCCCCAGCATTTT. Residues: CASSTGTGGQPQHF.

This rearrangement joins TRBV27 to TRBJ1-2, with TRBD1 matching 7 bases. V shed 7 bases and J 7 bases; nucleotides not matched to a gene: 12. The CDR3 loop spans 14 amino acids. From germline, CDR1 is MNHEY and CDR2 SMNVEV (reference sequence). The CDR3: CASTPTGQAGGYTF. CDR3 DNA sequence: TGTGCCAGCACCCCGACAGGACAGGCGGGTGGCTACACCTTC.

This clone was recorded a few times. The rearrangement uses TRBV7-9 and TRBJ2-1; tentatively, D is TRBD1 (5 bases). The CDR3 runs 15 residues. V was shortened by 3 bases and J by 0 bases, with 9 bases between the two germline ends. Germline CDR1 SEHNR, CDR2 FQNEAQ (reference sequence). The CDR3 loop is CASSFRQTSYNEQFF. The DNA of the CDR3 is TGTGCCAGCAGCTTTCGACAGACCTCCTACAATGAGCAGTTCTTC.

The chain recombines TRBV6-6 with TRBJ1-5; 8 bases are shared with TRBD1. Germline V lookup: CDR1 MNHNY, CDR2 SVGAGI (reference sequence). The junction had 13 bases not matched to a gene; V was cut back by 6 bases and J by 9 bases. This CDR3 is built from 15 residues. The CDR3 bases are TGTGCCAGCAGCTGGACAGGGACCGTGCTTCGGCCCCAGCATTTT. Translation gives CASSWTGTVLRPQHF.

The rearrangement joins TRBV12-5 to TRBJ1-2, with 10 bases aligning to TRBD1. V shed 5 bases and J 3 bases; nucleotides not matched to a gene: 9. Germline V lookup: CDR1 LGHNT, CDR2 FRNRAP. CDR3 length: 16 residues. This CDR3 is CASGALGTGDDYGYTF. CDR3 nucleotide sequence: TGTGCTAGTGGTGCCCTCGGGACAGGGGATGACTATGGCTACACCTTC.

The gene calls are TRBV14 and TRBJ1-1, with TRBD1 matching 7 bases. Germline CDR1 is SGHDN and CDR2 is FVKESK. The trim removed 1 base at V and 12 bases at J, leaving 2 bases unmatched. The CDR3 runs to 11 residues. CDR3 sequence reads: CASSQGTGSFF. The CDR3 coding sequence is TGTGCCAGCAGCCAAGGGACAGGCTCTTTCTTT.